A selection of T cell receptor beta chains follows, all from one sample in a study of blood T cell repertoires in COVID-19. Some clones are missing from TCRdb's copy, which holds only in-frame ones; the method was immunoSEQ multiplex PCR. The table records roughly 200,000 clones, roughly nine tenths of them present only once. The material sequenced was peripheral blood. These TCRs come from a middle-aged man with acute or convalescent COVID-19. The CDR3 runs from the conserved cysteine through the conserved F or W. For some rows the clone size is stated as once, few or many, or as a class when expanded; others skip it.

V gene	J gene	clone size	CDR3 protein
TRBV28	TRBJ1-5	.	CASSADSNQPQHF
TRBV14	TRBJ1-1	few	CASSLLHLSEGVDTEAFF
TRBV6-4	TRBJ1-1	once	CASSDRRPMNTEAFF
TRBV30	TRBJ1-1	.	CAWTGGSTEAFF
TRBV4-2	TRBJ1-5	.	CASSQVGQGGSNQPQHF
TRBV2	TRBJ1-4	.	CASRSSGTDNEKLFF
TRBV14	TRBJ1-6	few	CASSHFQENNSPLHF
TRBV12-5	TRBJ2-2	few	CASAPGDYGELFF
TRBV5-4	TRBJ1-1	.	CASSRIGQGNTEAFF
TRBV6-4	TRBJ2-5	.	CASSEGCAGGPLVGETQYF
TRBV7-2	TRBJ2-3	.	CASSLGAGVVTDTQYF
TRBV27	TRBJ2-1	.	CASSPSPSYNEQFF
TRBV7-3	TRBJ2-1	once	CASSPDRSSSYNEQFF
TRBV11-2	TRBJ2-7	.	CASSFYSNSYEQYF
TRBV5-6	TRBJ2-2	.	CASSFRTTGVDTGELFF
TRBV7-2	TRBJ1-6	.	CASSTGWDSGLIF
TRBV5-4	TRBJ2-5	.	CASSFGTSGGATETQYF
TRBV28	TRBJ1-1	.	CASRKLVGAAWNTEAFF